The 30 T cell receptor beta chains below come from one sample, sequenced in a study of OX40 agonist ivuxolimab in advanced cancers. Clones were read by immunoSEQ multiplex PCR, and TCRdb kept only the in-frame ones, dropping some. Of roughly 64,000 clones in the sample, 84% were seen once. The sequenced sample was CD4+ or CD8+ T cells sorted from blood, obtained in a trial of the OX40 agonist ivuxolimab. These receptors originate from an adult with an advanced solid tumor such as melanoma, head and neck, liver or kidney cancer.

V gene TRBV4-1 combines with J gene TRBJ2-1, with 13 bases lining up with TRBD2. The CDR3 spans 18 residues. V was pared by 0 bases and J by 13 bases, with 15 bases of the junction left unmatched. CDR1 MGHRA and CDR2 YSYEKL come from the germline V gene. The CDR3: CASSQDSWILAGGREQFF. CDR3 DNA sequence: TGCGCCAGCAGCCAAGATTCATGGATACTAGCGGGGGGGCGGGAACAGTTCTTC.

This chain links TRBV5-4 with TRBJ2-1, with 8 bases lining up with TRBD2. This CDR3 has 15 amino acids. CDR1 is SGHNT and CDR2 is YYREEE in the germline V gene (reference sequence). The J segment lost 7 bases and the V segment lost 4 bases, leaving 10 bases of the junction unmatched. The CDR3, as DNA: TGTGCCAGCAGCAACCGGGGGGGCCTTTGGAATGAGCAGTTCTTC. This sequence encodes CASSNRGGLWNEQFF.

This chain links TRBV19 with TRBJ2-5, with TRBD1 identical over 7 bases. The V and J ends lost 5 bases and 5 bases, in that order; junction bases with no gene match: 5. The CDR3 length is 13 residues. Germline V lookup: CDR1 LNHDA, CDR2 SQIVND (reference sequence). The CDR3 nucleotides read TGTGCCAGTAGTTCCCGCAGGGGGGAGACCCAGTACTTC. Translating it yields CASSSRRGETQYF.

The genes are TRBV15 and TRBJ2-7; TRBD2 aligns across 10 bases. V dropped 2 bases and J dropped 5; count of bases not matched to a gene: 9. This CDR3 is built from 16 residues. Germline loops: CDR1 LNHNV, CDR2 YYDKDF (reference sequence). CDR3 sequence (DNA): TGTGCCACCAGCAGAAACAGCGGGAGGGCCGTCCACGAGCAGTACTTC. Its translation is CATSRNSGRAVHEQYF.

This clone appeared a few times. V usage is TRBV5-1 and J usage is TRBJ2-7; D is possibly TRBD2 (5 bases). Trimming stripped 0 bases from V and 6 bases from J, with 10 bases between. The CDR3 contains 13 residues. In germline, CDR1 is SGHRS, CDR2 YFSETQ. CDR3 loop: CASSLAGLSEQYF. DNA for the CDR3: TGCGCCAGCAGCTTGGCGGGGTTAAGCGAGCAGTACTTC.

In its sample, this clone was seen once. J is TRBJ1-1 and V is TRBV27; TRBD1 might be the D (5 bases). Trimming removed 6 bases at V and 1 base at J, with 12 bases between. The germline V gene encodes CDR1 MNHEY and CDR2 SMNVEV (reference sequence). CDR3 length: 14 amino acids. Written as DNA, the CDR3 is TGTGCCAGCAGCCAGACAGCTGCGAACACTGAAGCTTTCTTT. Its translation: CASSQTAANTEAFF.

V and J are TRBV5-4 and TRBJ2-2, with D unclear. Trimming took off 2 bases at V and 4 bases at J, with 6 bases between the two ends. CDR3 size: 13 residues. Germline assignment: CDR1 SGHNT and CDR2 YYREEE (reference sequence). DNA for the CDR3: TGTGCCAGCAGCTTAGATGCCACCGGGGAGCTGTTTTTT. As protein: CASSLDATGELFF.

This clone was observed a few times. CDR3 loop: CASSLFAGYTF. CDR3 DNA sequence: TGTGCCAGCAGCTTATTCGCTGGCTACACCTTC. The chain uses TRBV11-2 and TRBJ1-2; no definite D call. Trimming pared 2 bases from V and 7 bases from J, leaving 5 bases between. Germline V CDR1 and CDR2: SGHAT, FQNNGV. The CDR3 length is 11 residues.

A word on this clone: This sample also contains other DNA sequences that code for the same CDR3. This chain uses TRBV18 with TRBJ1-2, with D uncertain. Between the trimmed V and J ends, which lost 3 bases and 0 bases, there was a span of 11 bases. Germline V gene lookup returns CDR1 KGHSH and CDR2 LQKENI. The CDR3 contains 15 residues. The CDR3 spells CASSPPAGTNYGYTF. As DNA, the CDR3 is TGTGCCAGCTCACCGCCTGCCGGAACTAACTATGGCTACACCTTC.

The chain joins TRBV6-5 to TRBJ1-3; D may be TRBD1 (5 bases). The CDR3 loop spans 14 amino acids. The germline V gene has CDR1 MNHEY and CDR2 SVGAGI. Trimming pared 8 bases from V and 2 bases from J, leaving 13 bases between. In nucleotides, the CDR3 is TGTGCCAGCTCCCAGGGAGGTACTGGAAACACCATATATTTT. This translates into CASSQGGTGNTIYF.

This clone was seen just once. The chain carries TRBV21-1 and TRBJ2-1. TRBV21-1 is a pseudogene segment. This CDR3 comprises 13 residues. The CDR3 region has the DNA TGTGCCTGCCGGTCTGGGGGACACAATGAGCAGTTCTTC. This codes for CACRSGGHNEQFF.

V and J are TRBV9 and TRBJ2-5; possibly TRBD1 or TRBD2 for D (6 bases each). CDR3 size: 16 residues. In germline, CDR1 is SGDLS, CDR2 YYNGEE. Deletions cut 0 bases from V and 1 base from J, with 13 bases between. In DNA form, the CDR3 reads TGTGCCAGCAGCGTAGTTCCAGGGGAGGTCCAAGAGACCCAGTACTTC. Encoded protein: CASSVVPGEVQETQYF.

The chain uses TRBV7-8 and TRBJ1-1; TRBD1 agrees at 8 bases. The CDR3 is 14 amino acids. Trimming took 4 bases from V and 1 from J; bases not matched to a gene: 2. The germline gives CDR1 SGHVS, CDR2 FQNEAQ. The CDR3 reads CASSSGQGNTEAFF. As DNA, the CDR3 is TGTGCCAGCAGCTCAGGACAGGGGAACACTGAAGCTTTCTTT.

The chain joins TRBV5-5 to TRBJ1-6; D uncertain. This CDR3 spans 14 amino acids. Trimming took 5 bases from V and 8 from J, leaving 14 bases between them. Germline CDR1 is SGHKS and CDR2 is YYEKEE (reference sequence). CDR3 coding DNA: TGTGCCAGCAGGAGGACCGGGCAGGATTCACCCCTCCACTTT. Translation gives CASRRTGQDSPLHF.

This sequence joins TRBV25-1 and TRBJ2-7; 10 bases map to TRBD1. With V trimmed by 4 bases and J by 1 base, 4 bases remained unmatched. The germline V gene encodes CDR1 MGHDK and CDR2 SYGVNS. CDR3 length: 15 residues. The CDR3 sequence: CASSAGTGASYEQYF. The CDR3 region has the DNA TGTGCCAGCAGTGCCGGGACAGGGGCGTCCTACGAGCAGTACTTC.

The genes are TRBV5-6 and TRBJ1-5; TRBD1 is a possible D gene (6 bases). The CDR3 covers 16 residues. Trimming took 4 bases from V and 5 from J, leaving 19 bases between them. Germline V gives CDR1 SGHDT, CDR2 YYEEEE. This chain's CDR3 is CASSRRTVRGDQPQHF. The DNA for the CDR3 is TGTGCCAGCAGCCGGCGGACAGTTAGGGGTGATCAGCCCCAGCATTTT.

DNA for the CDR3: TGTGCCAGCAGCGAGCACACAACCCAGTACTTC. This encodes CASSEHTTQYF. The rearrangement links TRBV7-6 to TRBJ2-5; D uncertain. Germline V gene data show CDR1 as SGHVS and CDR2 as FNYEAQ. Deletions cut 5 bases from V and 8 bases from J, with 9 bases between. This CDR3 region has 11 residues.

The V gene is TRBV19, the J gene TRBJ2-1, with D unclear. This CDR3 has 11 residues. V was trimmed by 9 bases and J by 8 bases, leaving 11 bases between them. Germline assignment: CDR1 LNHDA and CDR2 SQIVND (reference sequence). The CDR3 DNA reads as TGTGCCAGGTCAAAGTGCGATGAGCAGTTCTTC. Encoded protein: CARSKCDEQFF.

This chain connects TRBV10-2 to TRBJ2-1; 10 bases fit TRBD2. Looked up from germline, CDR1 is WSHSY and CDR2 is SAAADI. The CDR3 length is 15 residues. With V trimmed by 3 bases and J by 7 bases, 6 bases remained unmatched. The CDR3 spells CASSEALAGVNEQFF. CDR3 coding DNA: TGCGCCAGCAGTGAAGCCCTAGCGGGAGTTAATGAGCAGTTCTTC.

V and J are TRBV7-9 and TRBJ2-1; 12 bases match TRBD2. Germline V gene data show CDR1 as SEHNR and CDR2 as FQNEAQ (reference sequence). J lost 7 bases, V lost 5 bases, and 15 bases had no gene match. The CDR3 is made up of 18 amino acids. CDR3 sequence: CASSRKLRLAGVRNEQFF. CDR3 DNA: TGTGCCAGCAGCCGCAAATTGAGACTAGCGGGAGTTCGGAATGAGCAGTTCTTC.

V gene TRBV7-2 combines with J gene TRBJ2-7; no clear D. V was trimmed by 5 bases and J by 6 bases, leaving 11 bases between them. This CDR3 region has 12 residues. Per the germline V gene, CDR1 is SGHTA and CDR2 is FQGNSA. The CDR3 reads CASSLGRVEQYF. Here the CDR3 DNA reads TGTGCCAGCAGCCTCGGCCGAGTCGAGCAGTACTTC.

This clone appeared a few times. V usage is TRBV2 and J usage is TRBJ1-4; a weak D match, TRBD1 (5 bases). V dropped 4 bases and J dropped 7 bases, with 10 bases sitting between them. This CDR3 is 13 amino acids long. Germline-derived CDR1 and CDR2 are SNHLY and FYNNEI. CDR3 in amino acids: CASSGRVGEKLFF. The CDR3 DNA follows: TGTGCCAGCAGTGGCAGGGTGGGTGAAAAACTGTTTTTT. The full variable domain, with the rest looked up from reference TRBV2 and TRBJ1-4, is EPEVTQTPSHQVTQMGQEVILRCVPISNHLYFYWYRQILGQKVEFLVSFYNNEISEKSEIFDDQFSVERPDGSNFTLKIRSTKLEDSAMYFCASSGRVGEKLFFGSGTQLSVL.

CDR3 nucleotide sequence: TGTGCCAGTAGTATCGGAGCGGGAGGGACACTCTACGAGCAGTACTTC. It is translated as CASSIGAGGTLYEQYF. The J gene is TRBJ2-7, the V gene TRBV19, with TRBD2 matching 10 bases. Germline V lookup: CDR1 LNHDA, CDR2 SQIVND (reference sequence). V lost 3 bases and J lost 3; bases outside the gene matches: 8. The CDR3 is 16 residues long. Variable domain in full (rest from reference TRBV19 and TRBJ2-7): DGGITQSPKYLFRKEGQNVTLSCEQNLNHDAMYWYRQDPGQGLRLIYYSQIVNDFQKGDIAEGYSVSREKKESFPLTVTSAQKNPTAFYLCASSIGAGGTLYEQYFGPGTRLTVT.

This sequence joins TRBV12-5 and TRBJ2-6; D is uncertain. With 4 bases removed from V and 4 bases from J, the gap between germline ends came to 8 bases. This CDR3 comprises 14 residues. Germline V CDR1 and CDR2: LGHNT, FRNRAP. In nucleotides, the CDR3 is TGTGCTAGTGGTTGGTTGGAAGGGGCCAACGTCCTGACTTTC. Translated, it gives CASGWLEGANVLTF.

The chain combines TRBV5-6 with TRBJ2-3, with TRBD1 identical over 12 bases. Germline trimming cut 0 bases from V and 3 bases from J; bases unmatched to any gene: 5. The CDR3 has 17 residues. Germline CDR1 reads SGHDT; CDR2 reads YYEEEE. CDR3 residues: CASSLAPGQGATDTQYF. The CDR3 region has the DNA TGTGCCAGCAGCTTGGCCCCGGGACAGGGGGCTACAGATACGCAGTATTTT.

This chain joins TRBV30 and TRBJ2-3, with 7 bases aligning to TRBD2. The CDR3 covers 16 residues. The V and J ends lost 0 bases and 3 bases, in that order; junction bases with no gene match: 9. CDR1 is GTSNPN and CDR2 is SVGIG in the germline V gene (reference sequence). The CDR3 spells CAWSVHPGEGTDTQYF. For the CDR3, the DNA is TGTGCCTGGAGTGTACATCCGGGGGAGGGGACAGATACGCAGTATTTT.

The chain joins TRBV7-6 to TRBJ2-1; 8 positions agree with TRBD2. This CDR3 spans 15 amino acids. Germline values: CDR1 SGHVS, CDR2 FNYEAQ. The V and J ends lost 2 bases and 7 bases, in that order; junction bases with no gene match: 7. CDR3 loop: CASSLNGRAWNEQFF. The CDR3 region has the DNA TGTGCCAGCAGCTTAAACGGGAGGGCCTGGAATGAGCAGTTCTTC. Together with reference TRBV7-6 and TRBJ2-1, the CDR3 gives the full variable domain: GAGVSQSPRYKVTKRGQDVALRCDPISGHVSLYWYRQALGQGPEFLTYFNYEAQQDKSGLPNDRFSAERPEGSISTLTIQRTEQRDSAMYRCASSLNGRAWNEQFFGPGTRLTVL.

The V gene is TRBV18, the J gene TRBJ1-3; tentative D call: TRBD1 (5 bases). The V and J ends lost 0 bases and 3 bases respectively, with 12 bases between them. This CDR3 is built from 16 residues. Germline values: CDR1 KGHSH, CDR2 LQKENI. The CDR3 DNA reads TGTGCCAGCTCACCACCCGGGAGGGGTGATGGAAACACCATATATTTT. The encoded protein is CASSPPGRGDGNTIYF.

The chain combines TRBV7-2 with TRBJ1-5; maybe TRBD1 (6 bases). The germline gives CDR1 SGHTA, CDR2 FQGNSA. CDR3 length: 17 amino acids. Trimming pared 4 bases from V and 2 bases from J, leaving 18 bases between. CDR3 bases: TGTGCCAGCAGCTCCCCCGGGGGCGCGGGCGGCAATCAGCCCCAGCATTTT. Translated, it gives CASSSPGGAGGNQPQHF.

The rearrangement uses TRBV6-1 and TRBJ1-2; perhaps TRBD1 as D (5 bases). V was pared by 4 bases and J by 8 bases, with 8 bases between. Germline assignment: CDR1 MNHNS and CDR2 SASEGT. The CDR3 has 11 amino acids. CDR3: CASSGKGGYTF. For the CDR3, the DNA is TGTGCCAGCAGTGGTAAGGGGGGCTACACCTTC.